The 26 T cell receptor beta chains listed next were all sequenced from one sample in a study of T cell responses to AZD1222 COVID-19 vaccine. The table came from immunoSEQ multiplex PCR; TCRdb's copy has only in-frame clones and leaves some out. There are roughly 250,000 clones in the sample; 80% to 95% occur only once, and less than 0.65% lies in the top ten. The sequencing used peripheral blood, collected on day 0 of AZD1222 vaccination. These receptors came from an adult in good health.

The chain links TRBV7-2 to TRBJ2-5, with D perhaps TRBD1 (5 bases). V lost 2 bases and J 5 bases, leaving 21 bases between the germline ends. The CDR3 covers 17 residues. Germline V CDR1 and CDR2: SGHTA, FQGNSA. CDR3 region: CASSLRSGSLGHETQYF. The DNA of the CDR3 is TGTGCCAGCAGCTTACGCAGTGGAAGTTTGGGGCATGAGACCCAGTACTTC.

The sample holds one count of this clone. The chain has TRBV3-1 (or the pseudogene TRBV3-2) and TRBJ2-7, with TRBD2 matching 9 bases. The CDR3 spans 16 residues. Looked up from germline, CDR1 is LGHDT and CDR2 is YNNKEL (reference sequence). V lost 6 bases and J lost 4; bases outside the gene matches: 13. The CDR3 protein is CASSLSGGRQGYEQYF. In nucleotides, the CDR3 is TGTGCCAGCAGTCTTAGCGGGGGCCGGCAAGGTTACGAGCAGTACTTC.

The chain joins TRBV6-5 to TRBJ2-7, with a tentative D call TRBD1 (6 bases). Germline V gene sequence: CDR1 MNHEY, CDR2 SVGAGI. V was shortened by 4 bases and J by 5 bases, with 12 bases between the two germline ends. The CDR3 loop spans 13 amino acids. CDR3 nucleotide sequence: TGTGCCAGCAGTTTCAGGGGACGAAACGAGCAGTACTTC. This sequence encodes CASSFRGRNEQYF.

The rearrangement uses TRBV7-9 and TRBJ1-4; D is undetermined. The germline V gene encodes CDR1 SEHNR and CDR2 FQNEAQ (reference sequence). V lost 7 bases and J lost 0, with 6 bases in between. The CDR3 is 13 residues long. CDR3 sequence reads: CASTTPTNEKLFF. The CDR3, as DNA: TGTGCCAGCACCACTCCAACTAATGAAAAACTGTTTTTT.

V gene TRBV7-9 combines with J gene TRBJ2-1, with TRBD1 as a possible D gene (6 bases). The CDR3 is 14 amino acids. Trimming took 2 bases from V and 7 from J, leaving 12 bases between them. From germline, CDR1 is SEHNR and CDR2 FQNEAQ (reference sequence). The CDR3 protein is CASSLSGAENEQFF. CDR3 DNA: TGTGCCAGCAGCTTATCAGGGGCTGAGAATGAGCAGTTCTTC. The whole variable domain, remainder taken from reference TRBV7-9 and TRBJ2-1, is DTGVSQNPRHKITKRGQNVTFRCDPISEHNRLYWYRQTLGQGPEFLTYFQNEAQLEKSRLLSDRFSAERPKGSFSTLEIQRTEQGDSAMYLCASSLSGAENEQFFGPGTRLTVL.

This chain links TRBV19 with TRBJ2-1, with 10 bases aligning to TRBD2. Germline V lookup: CDR1 LNHDA, CDR2 SQIVND (reference sequence). This CDR3 is 14 amino acids long. The ends lost 4 bases at V and 6 bases at J; junction bases unmatched: 3. CDR3 loop: CASSTRTSGNEQFF. The DNA for the CDR3 is TGTGCCAGTAGTACCCGGACTAGCGGCAATGAGCAGTTCTTC.

The chain links TRBV6-5 to TRBJ2-1, with TRBD2 identical over 7 bases. The CDR3 covers 15 residues. Per the germline V gene, CDR1 is MNHEY and CDR2 is SVGAGI. The ends lost 2 bases at V and 4 bases at J; junction bases unmatched: 5. The CDR3 region has the DNA TGTGCCAGCAGTTACGGGCGGGGGAAGTACAATGAGCAGTTCTTC. This encodes CASSYGRGKYNEQFF.

A single count supports this clone. The V and J genes are TRBV7-6 and TRBJ2-1; TRBD2 aligns across 13 bases. The V and J ends lost 5 bases and 10 bases, in that order; junction bases with no gene match: 5. There are 14 residues in the CDR3. Germline lookup yields CDR1 SGHVS and CDR2 FNYEAQ. The CDR3 sequence: CASSPTSGRREQFF. Here the CDR3 DNA reads TGTGCCAGCAGCCCGACTAGCGGGAGGAGGGAGCAGTTCTTC.

This clone appeared a few times. This chain connects TRBV3-1 (or the pseudogene TRBV3-2) to TRBJ1-5; 9 bases are a match to TRBD1. Germline V gene lookup returns CDR1 LGHDT and CDR2 YNNKEL (reference sequence). The V and J ends lost 6 bases and 6 bases, in that order; junction bases with no gene match: 9. The CDR3 loop spans 15 amino acids. CDR3 residues: CASSGGQGGRQPQHF. The DNA for the CDR3 is TGTGCCAGCAGTGGGGGACAGGGTGGTCGTCAGCCCCAGCATTTT.

This rearrangement joins TRBV6-5 to TRBJ1-6; tentatively, D is TRBD1 (6 bases). Germline lookup yields CDR1 MNHEY and CDR2 SVGAGI. Deletions cut 4 bases from V and 7 bases from J, with 14 bases between. The CDR3 sequence is 15 residues long. The CDR3 region is CASSFYPQGNSPLHF. The DNA for the CDR3 is TGTGCCAGCAGTTTCTACCCGCAGGGGAATTCACCCCTCCACTTT.

V gene TRBV28 combines with J gene TRBJ2-3; TRBD2 matches at 7 bases. After removal of 6 bases from V and 15 bases from J, the junction contained 15 bases not matched to a gene. The CDR3 loop spans 13 amino acids. The V gene's germline CDR1 is MDHEN and CDR2 SYDVKM. The CDR3 loop is CASSPQTSRAPYF. The DNA of the CDR3 is TGTGCCAGCAGCCCGCAGACTAGCCGAGCACCTTATTTT. The complete variable domain, with remaining parts taken from reference TRBV28 and TRBJ2-3, reads DVKVTQSSRYLVKRTGEKVFLECVQDMDHENMFWYRQDPGLGLRLIYFSYDVKMKEKGDIPEGYSVSREKKERFSLILESASTNQTSMYLCASSPQTSRAPYFGPGTRLTVL.

The chain carries TRBV28 and TRBJ2-7; D is perhaps TRBD1 (5 bases). The germline CDR1 and CDR2 sequences are MDHEN and SYDVKM. Trimming removed 6 bases from V and 1 base from J, with 19 bases in between. This CDR3 region has 16 residues. CDR3 in DNA: TGTGCCAGCAGCTCCCAGGGTGGGCCATCTTCCTACGAGCAGTACTTC. It specifies CASSSQGGPSSYEQYF.

The rearrangement uses TRBV19 and TRBJ2-7; D may correspond to TRBD1 or TRBD2 (5 bases each). The CDR3 has 13 residues. Germline V CDR1 and CDR2: LNHDA, SQIVND (reference sequence). V dropped 9 bases and J dropped 3 bases, with 15 bases sitting between them. The CDR3 reads CASTGGNLYEQYF. CDR3 DNA sequence: TGTGCCAGCACTGGGGGAAACCTCTACGAGCAGTACTTC. The full variable domain, in which reference TRBV19 and TRBJ2-7 provide the parts outside the CDR3, is DGGITQSPKYLFRKEGQNVTLSCEQNLNHDAMYWYRQDPGQGLRLIYYSQIVNDFQKGDIAEGYSVSREKKESFPLTVTSAQKNPTAFYLCASTGGNLYEQYFGPGTRLTVT.

The rearrangement uses TRBV28 and TRBJ1-5, with 9 nucleotides matching TRBD1. Per the germline V gene, CDR1 is MDHEN and CDR2 is SYDVKM. The CDR3 has 14 residues. V shed 4 bases, J shed 5 bases, and the junction held 3 bases outside the gene matches. As DNA, the CDR3 is TGTGCCAGCAGTTGGGACAGGGCGGATCAGCCCCAGCATTTT. Encoded protein: CASSWDRADQPQHF.

This clone was observed a few times. This chain links TRBV10-3 with TRBJ2-2; 14 bases fit TRBD2. This CDR3 has 16 amino acids. Germline V gene lookup returns CDR1 ENHRY and CDR2 SYGVKD. Trimming removed 9 bases from V and 7 bases from J; junction bases left unmatched: 10. CDR3 sequence: CAIPGLAGVVGGELFF. The CDR3 DNA reads TGTGCCATTCCGGGACTAGCGGGAGTAGTCGGCGGGGAGCTGTTTTTT.

The sample holds one count of this clone. The chain combines TRBV15 with TRBJ1-1; D remains unclear. V was clipped by 0 bases and J by 6 bases, with 5 bases between them. The CDR3 spans 12 residues. The germline V gene has CDR1 LNHNV and CDR2 YYDKDF (reference sequence). CDR3 bases: TGTGCCACCAGCAGAGATTGGTCTGAAGCTTTCTTT. This translates into CATSRDWSEAFF.

The V and J genes are TRBV3-1 (or the pseudogene TRBV3-2) and TRBJ1-6, with 8 nucleotides matching TRBD1. The CDR3 sequence is 14 residues long. V shed 1 base, J shed 9 bases, and the junction held 2 bases outside the gene matches. Germline V gene lookup returns CDR1 LGHDT and CDR2 YNNKEL (reference sequence). For the CDR3, the DNA is TGTGCCAGCAGCCAAGGACAGGGGTCTTCACCCCTCCACTTT. Translated: CASSQGQGSSPLHF.

The chain is built from TRBV14 and TRBJ2-7; TRBD2 might be the D (6 bases). The CDR3 contains 15 residues. The V and J ends lost 0 bases and 0 bases respectively, with 9 bases between them. The germline V gene has CDR1 SGHDN and CDR2 FVKESK. CDR3 DNA sequence: TGTGCCAGCAGCCAAGAAGTCGGGAGCTCCTACGAGCAGTACTTC. Its translation: CASSQEVGSSYEQYF.

This clone was seen once. V usage is TRBV2 and J usage is TRBJ2-7; D may correspond to TRBD1 or TRBD2 (5 bases each). The CDR3 spans 14 residues. Germline V gene sequence: CDR1 SNHLY, CDR2 FYNNEI. V gave up 7 bases and J gave up 3 bases, with 16 bases separating them. The CDR3 coding sequence is TGTGCCAGCACAGTTCGGGACCTTAACTACGAGCAGTACTTC. As protein: CASTVRDLNYEQYF.

CDR3 region: CASSLGGSGNTIYF. The DNA of the CDR3 is TGTGCCAGCAGTTTGGGAGGGTCAGGAAACACCATATATTTT. V usage is TRBV28 and J usage is TRBJ1-3; D gene unclear. The CDR3 has 14 residues. Germline V gene sequence: CDR1 MDHEN, CDR2 SYDVKM. Between the trimmed V and J ends, which lost 3 bases and 4 bases, there was a span of 10 bases.

The rearrangement joins TRBV6-1 to TRBJ1-4; D remains ambiguous. The CDR3 consists of 16 residues. Trimming removed 2 bases from V and 1 base from J, with 11 bases in between. Germline-derived CDR1 and CDR2 are MNHNS and SASEGT. The CDR3 DNA reads TGTGCCAGCAGTGAACTCCCCCGCGGAACTAATGAAAAACTGTTTTTT. Residues: CASSELPRGTNEKLFF.

The chain has TRBV28 and TRBJ1-4; D is perhaps TRBD1 (6 bases). Germline CDR1 is MDHEN and CDR2 is SYDVKM. The CDR3 totals 15 residues. Trimming pared 2 bases from V and 5 bases from J, leaving 12 bases between. DNA of the CDR3: TGTGCCAGCAGTTTAACGTACAGGGCGAATGAAAAACTGTTTTTT. Protein: CASSLTYRANEKLFF.

The chain combines TRBV6-7 with TRBJ1-6; no reliable D call. TRBV6-7 is an open reading frame whose function is uncertain. This CDR3 spans 14 amino acids. Deletions cut 0 bases from V and 7 bases from J, with 7 bases between. The CDR3 bases are TGTGCCAGCAGTTACTCTAGACACAATTCACCCCTCCACTTT. Translated: CASSYSRHNSPLHF.

The rearrangement joins TRBV19 to TRBJ2-7, with 7 bases fitting TRBD2. Germline-derived CDR1 and CDR2 are LNHDA and SQIVND (reference sequence). CDR3 length: 13 amino acids. Trimming took 7 bases from V and 4 from J; bases not matched to a gene: 7. This CDR3 is CASTPAGKYEQYF. In DNA form, the CDR3 reads TGTGCCAGTACTCCAGCGGGAAAATACGAGCAGTACTTC.

The chain links TRBV27 to TRBJ2-7; D remains ambiguous. Trimming took off 2 bases at V and 0 bases at J, with 5 bases between the two ends. The CDR3 spans 13 residues. Germline CDR1 MNHEY, CDR2 SMNVEV (reference sequence). The CDR3 region is CASSLAASYEQYF. In DNA, the CDR3 is TGTGCCAGCAGTTTAGCAGCCTCCTACGAGCAGTACTTC.

This chain links TRBV12-3 or TRBV12-4 with TRBJ1-1, with TRBD1 as a possible D gene (5 bases). The CDR3 totals 12 residues. Trimming shortened V by 5 bases and J by 7 bases, and 11 bases separated the two germline ends. The CDR3 nucleotides are TGTGCCAGCAGTCTCGGGACGCGTGAAGCTTTCTTT. The encoded protein is CASSLGTREAFF.